What follows are 21 T cell receptor beta chains derived from one specimen sequenced in a study of T cell responses to AZD1222 COVID-19 vaccine. Libraries were prepared by immunoSEQ multiplex PCR; TCRdb keeps only in-frame clonotypes and omits some of them. Seen here are around 130,000 clones, around 90% observed once, and the top ten hold 7.5%. The input for sequencing was peripheral blood, taken 28 days after the second dose of the MenACWY control vaccine. These TCRs come from an adult who received the MenACWY meningococcal vaccine as a control.

The rearrangement uses TRBV12-3 or TRBV12-4 and TRBJ2-2; D unresolved. V lost 7 bases and J lost 6, with 9 bases in between. This CDR3 has 12 residues. Here the CDR3 DNA reads TGTGCCAGCAAATGGAAGCCCGGGGAGCTGTTTTTT. Amino acid sequence: CASKWKPGELFF.

The rearrangement joins TRBV19 to TRBJ2-5, with a tentative D call TRBD2 (6 bases). The length of the CDR3 is 15 residues. The germline V and J ends were trimmed by 6 bases and 5 bases, with 19 bases remaining between them. Looked up from germline, CDR1 is LNHDA and CDR2 is SQIVND (reference sequence). CDR3 sequence reads: CASRRTTLSAETQYF. The CDR3 nucleotides are TGTGCCAGTAGGCGGACTACCCTCTCGGCGGAGACCCAGTACTTC.

The V gene is TRBV7-2, the J gene TRBJ1-6; 7 nucleotides match TRBD1. The ends lost 6 bases at V and 7 bases at J; junction bases unmatched: 6. The germline CDR1 and CDR2 sequences are SGHTA and FQGNSA. The CDR3 extends over 14 amino acids. This CDR3 is CASRMTGLNSPLHF. Here the CDR3 DNA reads TGTGCCAGCAGGATGACAGGGCTGAATTCACCCCTCCACTTT.

The chain combines TRBV13 with TRBJ2-5; D not certain. The CDR3 covers 11 residues. Germline loops: CDR1 PRHDT, CDR2 FYEKMQ (reference sequence). V dropped 3 bases and J dropped 5 bases, with 4 bases sitting between them. CDR3 in DNA: TGTGCCAGCAGCTTGAGGGAGACCCAGTACTTC. It yields the protein CASSLRETQYF.

The V call is TRBV11-1, the J call TRBJ1-1; D call uncertain. The CDR3 loop spans 15 amino acids. CDR1 is SGHAT and CDR2 is FQDESV in the germline V gene (reference sequence). Trimming removed 0 bases at V and 0 bases at J, with 8 bases between. In nucleotides, the CDR3 is TGTGCCAGCAGCTTAGCTTGGGCAATGAACACTGAAGCTTTCTTT. This encodes CASSLAWAMNTEAFF.

J is TRBJ1-1 and V is TRBV7-8; D uncertain. Germline CDR1 reads SGHVS; CDR2 reads FQNEAQ. Trimming removed 3 bases at V and 4 bases at J, with 9 bases between. The CDR3 is 13 amino acids. CDR3 DNA: TGTGCCAGCAGCTTTACAGCAAGCACTGAAGCTTTCTTT. This codes for CASSFTASTEAFF.

This clone has more than one count but fewer than ten. V and J are TRBV19 and TRBJ2-7, with 8 bases lining up with TRBD2. The V gene end was trimmed by 4 bases and the J gene end by 4 bases; junction bases not matched to a gene: 3. CDR1 and CDR2 from the germline V gene are LNHDA and SQIVND (reference sequence). This CDR3 has 13 residues. CDR3 in amino acids: CASSKGLAYEQYF. For the CDR3, the DNA is TGTGCCAGTAGTAAAGGACTAGCTTACGAGCAGTACTTC.

This rearrangement joins TRBV7-8 to TRBJ1-4; a weak D match, TRBD1 (5 bases). Germline V gene sequence: CDR1 SGHVS, CDR2 FQNEAQ. The CDR3 runs to 16 residues. Trimming removed 0 bases from V and 7 bases from J, with 15 bases in between. CDR3 region: CASSLAVARGGEKLFF. In nucleotides, the CDR3 is TGTGCCAGCAGCTTAGCGGTAGCGCGTGGGGGTGAAAAACTGTTTTTT. The full variable domain, with the rest looked up from reference TRBV7-8 and TRBJ1-4, is GAGVSQSPRYKVAKRGQDVALRCDPISGHVSLFWYQQALGQGPEFLTYFQNEAQLDKSGLPSDRFFAERPEGSVSTLKIQRTQQEDSAVYLCASSLAVARGGEKLFFGSGTQLSVL.

This chain links TRBV28 with TRBJ2-5; weak D call: TRBD2 (6 bases). V lost 6 bases, J lost 5 bases, and 16 bases lay in between. The CDR3 is made up of 14 amino acids. Germline lookup yields CDR1 MDHEN and CDR2 SYDVKM. CDR3 region: CASSSGVAGETQYF. Written as DNA, the CDR3 is TGTGCCAGCAGCTCGGGGGTGGCAGGGGAGACCCAGTACTTC.

This clone was recorded only once. This chain joins TRBV5-4 and TRBJ1-2; 7 nucleotides line up with TRBD1. This CDR3 comprises 17 residues. From germline, CDR1 is SGHNT and CDR2 YYREEE (reference sequence). The V segment lost 3 bases and the J segment 0 bases; nucleotides outside the gene matches: 11. The CDR3: CASSSLGGSSANYGYTF. The CDR3 DNA sequence: TGTGCCAGCAGCTCATTAGGGGGCTCATCAGCTAACTATGGCTACACCTTC.

The chain carries TRBV11-1 and TRBJ2-5; 7 bases match TRBD2. V lost 6 bases, J lost 5 bases, and 9 bases stayed unmatched. CDR3 length equals 14 residues. From germline, CDR1 is SGHAT and CDR2 FQDESV (reference sequence). The CDR3 DNA reads as TGTGCCAGCAGTCGAGCGGCGGGGGTGGAGACCCAGTACTTC. As protein: CASSRAAGVETQYF.

The sample holds one count of this clone. V usage is TRBV19 and J usage is TRBJ1-5; D remains unclear. The V end lost 3 bases, the J end lost 1 base, and 13 bases lay between the germline ends. Germline V CDR1 and CDR2: LNHDA, SQIVND (reference sequence). This CDR3 has 16 amino acids. CDR3 nucleotide sequence: TGTGCCAGTAGTATCGGAGCGATCGGGAGCAATCAGCCCCAGCATTTT. This codes for CASSIGAIGSNQPQHF.

The chain links TRBV7-9 to TRBJ1-2; tentatively, D is TRBD1 (5 bases). In germline, CDR1 is SEHNR, CDR2 FQNEAQ (reference sequence). This CDR3 is built from 15 residues. The V end lost 1 base, the J end lost 2 bases, and 11 bases lay between the germline ends. CDR3 in amino acids: CASSLVTGPNYGYTF. In DNA form, the CDR3 reads TGTGCCAGCAGCTTAGTCACAGGACCAAACTATGGCTACACCTTC.

This chain links TRBV19 with TRBJ2-3; weak D call: TRBD2 (6 bases). V was trimmed by 5 bases and J by 6 bases, leaving 24 bases between them. The germline gives CDR1 LNHDA, CDR2 SQIVND (reference sequence). The CDR3 is made up of 17 amino acids. Here the CDR3 DNA reads TGTGCCAGTAGTTTCAGACTAGTAGGCGTTTTTGGCGATACGCAGTATTTT. It yields the protein CASSFRLVGVFGDTQYF.

CDR3 residues: CASSKDRGRTDTQYF. In DNA form, the CDR3 reads TGTGCCAGCAGCAAGGACAGGGGGCGAACAGATACGCAGTATTTT. The V and J genes are TRBV7-3 and TRBJ2-3, with TRBD1 matching 11 bases. CDR3 size: 15 residues. CDR1 is SGHTA and CDR2 is FQGTGA in the germline V gene. V gave up 5 bases and J gave up 3 bases; unmatched junction bases: 4.

This chain connects TRBV7-2 to TRBJ1-1, with unresolved D. The ends were cut back, 6 bases at V and 0 bases at J, with 14 bases in the middle. This CDR3 has 15 amino acids. Germline CDR1 and CDR2: SGHTA and FQGNSA. Here the CDR3 reads CASSVDGPMNTEAFF. In DNA, the CDR3 is TGTGCCAGCAGTGTGGATGGGCCGATGAACACTGAAGCTTTCTTT. The entire variable domain, with the rest obtained from reference TRBV7-2 and TRBJ1-1, is as follows: GAGVSQSPSNKVTEKGKDVELRCDPISGHTALYWYRQSLGQGLEFLIYFQGNSAPDKSGLPSDRFSAERTGGSVSTLTIQRTQQEDSAVYLCASSVDGPMNTEAFFGQGTRLTVV.

The chain links TRBV19 to TRBJ2-4, with a weak D call TRBD2 (5 bases). Trimming removed 5 bases from V and 6 bases from J, with 17 bases in between. From germline, CDR1 is LNHDA and CDR2 SQIVND (reference sequence). The CDR3 runs to 15 residues. This CDR3 is CASSPSLADRNIQYF. The CDR3 coding sequence is TGTGCCAGTAGTCCGAGCCTAGCCGATCGAAACATTCAGTACTTC.

This clone was seen a few times. The CDR3 sequence: CASSSQGTSTEKLFF. CDR3 in DNA: TGTGCCAGCAGTTCTCAAGGGACAAGTACCGAAAAACTGTTTTTT. The genes are TRBV28 and TRBJ1-4; D is perhaps TRBD1 (6 bases). Trimming left V 4 bases short and J 8 bases short, with 17 bases between. CDR3 length equals 15 residues. Germline assignment: CDR1 MDHEN and CDR2 SYDVKM. Drawing the rest from reference TRBV28 and TRBJ1-4, the complete variable domain is DVKVTQSSRYLVKRTGEKVFLECVQDMDHENMFWYRQDPGLGLRLIYFSYDVKMKEKGDIPEGYSVSREKKERFSLILESASTNQTSMYLCASSSQGTSTEKLFFGSGTQLSVL.

V gene TRBV2 combines with J gene TRBJ2-7; D unclear. V was shortened by 4 bases and J by 3 bases, with 4 bases between the two germline ends. Germline CDR1 SNHLY, CDR2 FYNNEI. This CDR3 comprises 11 residues. DNA of the CDR3: TGTGCCAGCAGTGCCAGCTACGAGCAGTACTTC. Its protein is CASSASYEQYF.

The chain combines TRBV10-3 with TRBJ2-7, with D unresolved. CDR3 length equals 11 residues. Trimming removed 11 bases from V and 3 bases from J, with 11 bases in between. Germline V CDR1 and CDR2: ENHRY, SYGVKD. CDR3 in amino acids: CASRGGYEQYF. The DNA for the CDR3 is TGTGCCTCCCGAGGTGGCTACGAGCAGTACTTC.

The chain carries TRBV5-6 and TRBJ1-3, with D uncertain. Germline V lookup: CDR1 SGHDT, CDR2 YYEEEE. The CDR3 covers 14 residues. V was trimmed by 1 base and J by 3 bases, leaving 8 bases between them. The CDR3 loop reads CASSLSGSGNTIYF. The CDR3 DNA reads TGTGCCAGCAGCTTGTCAGGTAGTGGAAACACCATATATTTT. The variable domain in full, completed from reference TRBV5-6 and TRBJ1-3, reads DAGVTQSPTHLIKTRGQQVTLRCSPKSGHDTVSWYQQALGQGPQFIFQYYEEEERQRGNFPDRFSGHQFPNYSSELNVNALLLGDSALYLCASSLSGSGNTIYFGEGSWLTVV.